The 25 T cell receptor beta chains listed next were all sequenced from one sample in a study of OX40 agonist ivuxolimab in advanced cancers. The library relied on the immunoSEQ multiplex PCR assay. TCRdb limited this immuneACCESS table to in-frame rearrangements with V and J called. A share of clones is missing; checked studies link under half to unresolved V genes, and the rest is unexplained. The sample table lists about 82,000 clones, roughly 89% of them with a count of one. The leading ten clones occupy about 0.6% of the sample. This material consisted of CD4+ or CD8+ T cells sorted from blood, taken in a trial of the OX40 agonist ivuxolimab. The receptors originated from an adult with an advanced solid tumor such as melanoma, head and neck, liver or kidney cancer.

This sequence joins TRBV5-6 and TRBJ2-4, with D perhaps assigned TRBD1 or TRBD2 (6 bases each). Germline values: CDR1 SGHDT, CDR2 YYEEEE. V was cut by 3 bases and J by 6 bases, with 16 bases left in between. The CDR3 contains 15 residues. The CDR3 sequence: CASSSWGAIGNIQYF. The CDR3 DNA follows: TGTGCCAGCAGCTCCTGGGGGGCGATAGGAAACATTCAGTACTTC.

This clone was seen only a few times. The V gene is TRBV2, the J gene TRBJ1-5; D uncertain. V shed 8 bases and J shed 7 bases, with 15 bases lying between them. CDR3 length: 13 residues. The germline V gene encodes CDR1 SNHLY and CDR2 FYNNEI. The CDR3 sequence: CASSAEGKQPQHF. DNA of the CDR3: TGTGCCAGCTCCGCCGAGGGAAAACAGCCCCAGCATTTT.

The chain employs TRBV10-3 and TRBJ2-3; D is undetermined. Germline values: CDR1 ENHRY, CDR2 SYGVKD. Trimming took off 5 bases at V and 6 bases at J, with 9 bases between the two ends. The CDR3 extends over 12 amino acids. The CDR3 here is CAISTLFDTQYF. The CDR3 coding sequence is TGTGCCATCAGTACCCTCTTCGATACGCAGTATTTT.

Here the CDR3 reads CASSYWAAQETQYF. In DNA form, the CDR3 reads TGTGCCAGCAGTTACTGGGCAGCCCAAGAGACCCAGTACTTC. The genes are TRBV6-5 and TRBJ2-5, with D unresolved. The ends were cut back, 1 base at V and 1 base at J, with 7 bases in the middle. The germline V gene encodes CDR1 MNHEY and CDR2 SVGAGI. The CDR3 is 14 residues long.

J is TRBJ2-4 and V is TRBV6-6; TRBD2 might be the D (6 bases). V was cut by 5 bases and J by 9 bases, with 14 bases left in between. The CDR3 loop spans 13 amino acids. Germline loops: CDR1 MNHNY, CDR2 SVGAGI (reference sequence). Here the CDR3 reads CASSGRLGLIQYF. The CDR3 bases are TGTGCCAGCAGTGGACGACTAGGACTCATTCAGTACTTC.

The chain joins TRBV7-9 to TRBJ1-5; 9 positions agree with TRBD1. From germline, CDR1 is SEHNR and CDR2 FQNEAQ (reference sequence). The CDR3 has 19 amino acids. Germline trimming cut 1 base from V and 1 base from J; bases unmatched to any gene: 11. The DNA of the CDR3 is TGTGCCAGCAGCTTAGTTAGGGACAGGGTCCGGATAAGCAATCAGCCCCAGCATTTT. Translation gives CASSLVRDRVRISNQPQHF. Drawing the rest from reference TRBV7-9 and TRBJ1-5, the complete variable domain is DTGVSQNPRHKITKRGQNVTFRCDPISEHNRLYWYRQTLGQGPEFLTYFQNEAQLEKSRLLSDRFSAERPKGSFSTLEIQRTEQGDSAMYLCASSLVRDRVRISNQPQHFGDGTRLSIL.

CDR3 in amino acids: CASSSRTENTEAFF. DNA of the CDR3: TGTGCCAGTAGTTCCCGGACAGAGAACACTGAAGCTTTCTTT. The J gene is TRBJ1-1, the V gene TRBV19; weak D call: TRBD1 (6 bases). Germline loops: CDR1 LNHDA, CDR2 SQIVND (reference sequence). The V end was cut by 5 bases, the J end by 1 base, with 11 bases between. This CDR3 has 14 residues.

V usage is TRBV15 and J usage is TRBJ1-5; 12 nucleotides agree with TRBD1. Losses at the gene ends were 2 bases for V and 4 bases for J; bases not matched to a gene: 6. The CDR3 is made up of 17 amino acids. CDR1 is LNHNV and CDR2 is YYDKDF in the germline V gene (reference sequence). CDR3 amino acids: CATSRSRDRGPNQPQHF. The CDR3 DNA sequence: TGTGCCACCAGCAGATCCCGGGACAGGGGGCCAAATCAGCCCCAGCATTTT.

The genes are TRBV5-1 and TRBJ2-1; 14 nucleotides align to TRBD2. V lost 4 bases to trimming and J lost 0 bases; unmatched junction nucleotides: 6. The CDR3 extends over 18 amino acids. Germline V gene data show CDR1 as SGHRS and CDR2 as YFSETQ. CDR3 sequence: CASSRLAGGISSYNEQFF. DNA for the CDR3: TGCGCCAGCAGCAGACTAGCGGGGGGGATTAGCTCCTACAATGAGCAGTTCTTC.

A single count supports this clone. The chain's CDR3 is CASSIGPQMVTGELFF. The CDR3 DNA reads TGTGCCAGTAGTATAGGCCCCCAAATGGTAACCGGGGAGCTGTTTTTT. The V call is TRBV19, the J call TRBJ2-2, with D unresolved. The CDR3 totals 16 residues. CDR1 and CDR2 (germline): LNHDA, SQIVND (reference sequence). The ends were cut back, 1 base at V and 5 bases at J, with 14 bases in the middle.

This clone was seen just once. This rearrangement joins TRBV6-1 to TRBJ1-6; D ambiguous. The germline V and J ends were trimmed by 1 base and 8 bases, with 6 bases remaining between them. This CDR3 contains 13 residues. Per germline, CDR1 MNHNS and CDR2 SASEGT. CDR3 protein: CASSEDWDSPLHF. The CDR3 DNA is TGTGCCAGCAGTGAAGACTGGGATTCACCCCTCCACTTT.

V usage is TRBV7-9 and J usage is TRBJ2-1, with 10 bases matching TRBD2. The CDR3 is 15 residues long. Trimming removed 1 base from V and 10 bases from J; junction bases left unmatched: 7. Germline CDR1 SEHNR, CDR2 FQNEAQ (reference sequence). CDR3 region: CASSLGASGGEEQFF. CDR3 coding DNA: TGTGCCAGCAGCTTAGGGGCTAGCGGGGGAGAAGAGCAGTTCTTC.

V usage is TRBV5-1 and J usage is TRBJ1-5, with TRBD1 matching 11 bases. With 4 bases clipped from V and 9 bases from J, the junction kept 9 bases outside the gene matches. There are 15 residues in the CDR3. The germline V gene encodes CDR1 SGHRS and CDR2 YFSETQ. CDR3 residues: CASSLDGQGARPQHF. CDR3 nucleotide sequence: TGCGCCAGCAGCCTGGATGGACAGGGGGCACGGCCCCAGCATTTT.

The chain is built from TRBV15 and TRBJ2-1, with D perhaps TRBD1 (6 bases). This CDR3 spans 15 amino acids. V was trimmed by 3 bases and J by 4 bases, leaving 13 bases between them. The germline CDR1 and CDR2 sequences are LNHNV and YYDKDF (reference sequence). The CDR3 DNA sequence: TGTGCCACCAGCAGTGGCAGGGGATATTACAATGAGCAGTTCTTC. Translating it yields CATSSGRGYYNEQFF.

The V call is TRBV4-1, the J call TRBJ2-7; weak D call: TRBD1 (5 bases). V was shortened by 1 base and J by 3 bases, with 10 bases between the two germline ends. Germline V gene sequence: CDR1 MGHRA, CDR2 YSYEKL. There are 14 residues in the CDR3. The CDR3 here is CASSQGEGVYEQYF. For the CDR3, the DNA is TGCGCCAGCAGCCAAGGAGAAGGGGTCTACGAGCAGTACTTC.

DNA of the CDR3: TGTGCCAGCAGACCGGACGGGTCATCCTACAATGAGCAGTTCTTC. Protein product: CASRPDGSSYNEQFF. The chain recombines TRBV5-8 with TRBJ2-1; D gene uncertain. Germline V gives CDR1 SGHTS, CDR2 YDEGEE. The CDR3 covers 15 residues. V lost 5 bases and J 1 base, leaving 13 bases between the germline ends.

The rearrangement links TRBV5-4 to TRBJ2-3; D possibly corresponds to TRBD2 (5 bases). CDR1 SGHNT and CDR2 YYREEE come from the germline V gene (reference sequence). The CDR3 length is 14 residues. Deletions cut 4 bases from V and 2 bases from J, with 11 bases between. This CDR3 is CASSQGRVTDTQYF. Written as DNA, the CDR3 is TGTGCCAGCAGCCAAGGGAGAGTCACAGATACGCAGTATTTT.

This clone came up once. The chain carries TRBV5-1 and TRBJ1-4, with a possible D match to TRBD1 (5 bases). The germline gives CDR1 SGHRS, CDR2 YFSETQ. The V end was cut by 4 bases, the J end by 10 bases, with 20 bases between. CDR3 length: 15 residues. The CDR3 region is CASSPLEGPSGKLFF. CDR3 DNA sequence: TGCGCCAGCAGCCCCTTAGAGGGGCCCTCCGGAAAACTGTTTTTT.

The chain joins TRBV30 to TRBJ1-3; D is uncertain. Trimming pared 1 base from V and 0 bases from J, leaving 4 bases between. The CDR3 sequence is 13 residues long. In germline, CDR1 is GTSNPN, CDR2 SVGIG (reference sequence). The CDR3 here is CAWSESSGNTIYF. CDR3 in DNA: TGTGCCTGGAGTGAGAGCTCTGGAAACACCATATATTTT.

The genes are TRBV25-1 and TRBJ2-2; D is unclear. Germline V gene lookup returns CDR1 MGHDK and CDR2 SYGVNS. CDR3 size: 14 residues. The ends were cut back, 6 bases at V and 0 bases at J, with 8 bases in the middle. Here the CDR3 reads CASSSRANTGELFF. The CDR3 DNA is TGTGCCAGCAGCAGTCGGGCGAACACCGGGGAGCTGTTTTTT.

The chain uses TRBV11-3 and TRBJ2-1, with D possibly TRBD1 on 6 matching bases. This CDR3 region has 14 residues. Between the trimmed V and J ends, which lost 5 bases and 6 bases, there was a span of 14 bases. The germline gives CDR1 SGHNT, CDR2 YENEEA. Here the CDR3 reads CASSPPPGVNEQFF. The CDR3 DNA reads TGTGCCAGCAGCCCCCCTCCAGGGGTCAATGAGCAGTTCTTC.

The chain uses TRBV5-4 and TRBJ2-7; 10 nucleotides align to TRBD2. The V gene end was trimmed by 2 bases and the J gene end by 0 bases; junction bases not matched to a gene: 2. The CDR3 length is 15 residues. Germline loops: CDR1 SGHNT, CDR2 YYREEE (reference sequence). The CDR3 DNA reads TGTGCCAGCAGCTTAGCGGGAGGGAGCTCCTACGAGCAGTACTTC. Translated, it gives CASSLAGGSSYEQYF.

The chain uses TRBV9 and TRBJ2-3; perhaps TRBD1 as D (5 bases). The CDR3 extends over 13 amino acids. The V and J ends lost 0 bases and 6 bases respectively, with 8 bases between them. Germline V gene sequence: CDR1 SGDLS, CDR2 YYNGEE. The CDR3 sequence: CASSVGPGDTQYF. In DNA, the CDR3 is TGTGCCAGCAGCGTAGGCCCAGGGGATACGCAGTATTTT. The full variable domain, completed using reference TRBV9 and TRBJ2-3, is DSGVTQTPKHLITATGQRVTLRCSPRSGDLSVYWYQQSLDQGLQFLIQYYNGEERAKGNILERFSAQQFPDLHSELNLSSLELGDSALYFCASSVGPGDTQYFGPGTRLTVL.

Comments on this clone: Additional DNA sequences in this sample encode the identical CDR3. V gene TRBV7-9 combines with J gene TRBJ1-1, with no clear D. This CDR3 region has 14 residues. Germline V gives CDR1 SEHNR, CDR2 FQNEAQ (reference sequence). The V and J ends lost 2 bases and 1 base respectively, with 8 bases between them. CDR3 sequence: CASSLQVGNTEAFF. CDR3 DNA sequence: TGTGCCAGCAGCTTACAGGTCGGGAACACTGAAGCTTTCTTT.

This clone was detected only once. As DNA, the CDR3 is TGCGCCAGCAGTGAGTCGAGACAGGGTGGAGAGACCCAGTACTTC. Its translation is CASSESRQGGETQYF. The V and J genes are TRBV10-1 and TRBJ2-5, with TRBD1 identical over 7 bases. Germline loops: CDR1 WNHNN, CDR2 SYGVQD (reference sequence). V shed 0 bases, J shed 4 bases, and the junction held 5 bases outside the gene matches. This CDR3 has 15 amino acids.